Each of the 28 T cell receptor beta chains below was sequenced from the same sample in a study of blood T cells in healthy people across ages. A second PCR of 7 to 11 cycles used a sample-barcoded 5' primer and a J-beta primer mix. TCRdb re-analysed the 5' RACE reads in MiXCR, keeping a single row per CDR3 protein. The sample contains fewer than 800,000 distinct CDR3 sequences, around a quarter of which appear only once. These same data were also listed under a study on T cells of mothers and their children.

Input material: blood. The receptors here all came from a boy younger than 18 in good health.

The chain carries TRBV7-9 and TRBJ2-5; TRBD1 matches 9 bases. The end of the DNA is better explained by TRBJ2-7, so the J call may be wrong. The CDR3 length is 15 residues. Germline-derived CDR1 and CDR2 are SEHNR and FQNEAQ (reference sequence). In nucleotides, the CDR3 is TGTGCCAGCAGCCCCCGGGACAGGGATTTGTACGAGCAGTACTTC. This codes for CASSPRDRDLYEQYF.

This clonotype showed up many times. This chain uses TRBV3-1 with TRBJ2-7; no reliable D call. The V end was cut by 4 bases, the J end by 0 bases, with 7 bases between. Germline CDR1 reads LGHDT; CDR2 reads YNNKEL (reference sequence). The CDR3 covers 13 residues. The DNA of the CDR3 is TGTGCCAGCAGCCGGACCAGCTCCTACGAGCAGTACTTC. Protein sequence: CASSRTSSYEQYF.

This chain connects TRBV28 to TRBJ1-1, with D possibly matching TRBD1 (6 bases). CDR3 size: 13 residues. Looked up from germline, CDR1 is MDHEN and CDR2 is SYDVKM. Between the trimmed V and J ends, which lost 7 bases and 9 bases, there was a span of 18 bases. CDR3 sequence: CASTPYGGQQAFF. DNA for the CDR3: TGTGCCAGCACCCCCTATGGGGGGCAACAAGCTTTCTTT.

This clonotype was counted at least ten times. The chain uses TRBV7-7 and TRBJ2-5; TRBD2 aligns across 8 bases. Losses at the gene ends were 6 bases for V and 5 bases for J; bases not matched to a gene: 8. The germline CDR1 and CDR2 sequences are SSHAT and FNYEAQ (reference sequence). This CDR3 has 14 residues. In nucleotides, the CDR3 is TGTGCCAGCAGTCTCGGGGGGGCCGGTGAGACCCAGTACTTC. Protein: CASSLGGAGETQYF.

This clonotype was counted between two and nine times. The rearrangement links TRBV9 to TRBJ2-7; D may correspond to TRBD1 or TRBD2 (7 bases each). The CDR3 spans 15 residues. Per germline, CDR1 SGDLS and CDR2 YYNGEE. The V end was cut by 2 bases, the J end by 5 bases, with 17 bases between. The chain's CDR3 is CASSVGQGGRDEQYF. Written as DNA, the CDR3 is TGTGCCAGCAGCGTCGGGCAGGGGGGGAGGGACGAGCAGTACTTC.

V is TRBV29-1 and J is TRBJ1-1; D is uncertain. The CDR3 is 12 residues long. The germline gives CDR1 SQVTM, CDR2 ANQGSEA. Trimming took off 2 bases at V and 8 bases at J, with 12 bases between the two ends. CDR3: CSVEMGSQEAFF. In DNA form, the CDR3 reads TGCAGCGTTGAAATGGGTAGTCAAGAAGCTTTCTTT.

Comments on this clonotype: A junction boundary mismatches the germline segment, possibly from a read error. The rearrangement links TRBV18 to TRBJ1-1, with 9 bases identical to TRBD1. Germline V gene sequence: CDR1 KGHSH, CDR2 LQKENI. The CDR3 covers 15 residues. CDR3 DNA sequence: TGTGCCAGCCCACCCCAGGACAGGGGAAACACTGAAGCTTTCTTT. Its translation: CASPPQDRGNTEAFF.

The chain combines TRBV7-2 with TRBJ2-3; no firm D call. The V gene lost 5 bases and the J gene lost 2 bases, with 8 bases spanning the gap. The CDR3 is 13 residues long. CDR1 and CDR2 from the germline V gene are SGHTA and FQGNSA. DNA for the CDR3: TGTGCCAGCAGCCTCATGTTCACAGATACGCAGTATTTT. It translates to CASSLMFTDTQYF.

This CDR3 reads CASSHRTSGPQETQYF. The CDR3 DNA reads TGTGCCAGCAGCCATCGGACTAGCGGACCCCAAGAGACCCAGTACTTC. The rearrangement links TRBV9 to TRBJ2-5; 10 nucleotides match TRBD2. Germline CDR1 and CDR2: SGDLS and YYNGEE. CDR3 length equals 16 residues. Trimming removed 4 bases from V and 1 base from J; junction bases left unmatched: 7.

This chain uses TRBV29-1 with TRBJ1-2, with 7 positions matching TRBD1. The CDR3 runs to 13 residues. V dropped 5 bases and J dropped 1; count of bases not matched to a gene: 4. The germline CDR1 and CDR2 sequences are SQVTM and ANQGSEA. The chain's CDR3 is CSVLSGGNYGYTF. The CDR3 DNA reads TGCAGCGTTCTTTCAGGGGGTAACTATGGCTACACCTTC.

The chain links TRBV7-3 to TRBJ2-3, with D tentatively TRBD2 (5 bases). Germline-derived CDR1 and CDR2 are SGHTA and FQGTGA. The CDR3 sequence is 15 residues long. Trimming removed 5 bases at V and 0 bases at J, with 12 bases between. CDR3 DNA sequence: TGTGCCAGCAGCATCTCGGGGATTAGCACAGATACGCAGTATTTT. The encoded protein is CASSISGISTDTQYF.

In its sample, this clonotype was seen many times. The CDR3 DNA is TGTGCCAGCAGTCCGGAGACCCAGTACTTC. Translation gives CASSPETQYF. This rearrangement joins TRBV28 to TRBJ2-5; no firm D call. With 5 bases removed from V and 5 bases from J, the gap between germline ends came to 3 bases. This CDR3 is 10 amino acids long. CDR1 and CDR2 (germline): MDHEN, SYDVKM.

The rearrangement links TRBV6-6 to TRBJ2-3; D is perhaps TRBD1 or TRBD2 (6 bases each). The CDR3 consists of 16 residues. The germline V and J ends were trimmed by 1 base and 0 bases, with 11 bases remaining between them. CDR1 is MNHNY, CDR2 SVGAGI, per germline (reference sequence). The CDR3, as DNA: TGTGCCAGCAGTTACTTGAGGAGGGGGAGCACAGATACGCAGTATTTT. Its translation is CASSYLRRGSTDTQYF.

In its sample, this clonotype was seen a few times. The CDR3: CASSVAGTAGEKLFF. CDR3 coding DNA: TGTGCCAGCAGCGTAGCAGGGACGGCGGGTGAAAAACTGTTTTTT. The genes are TRBV9 and TRBJ1-4; tentatively, D is TRBD1 (5 bases). V lost 0 bases to trimming and J lost 7 bases, with 13 bases between them. This CDR3 contains 15 residues. CDR1 and CDR2 from the germline V gene are SGDLS and YYNGEE.

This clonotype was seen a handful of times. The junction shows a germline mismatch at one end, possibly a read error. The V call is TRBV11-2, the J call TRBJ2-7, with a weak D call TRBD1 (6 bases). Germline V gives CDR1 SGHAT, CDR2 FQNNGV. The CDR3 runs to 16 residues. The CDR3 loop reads CASSLDRAGAGYEQCF. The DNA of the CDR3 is TGTGCCAGCAGCTTAGATCGGGCAGGGGCTGGCTACGAGCAGTGCTTC.

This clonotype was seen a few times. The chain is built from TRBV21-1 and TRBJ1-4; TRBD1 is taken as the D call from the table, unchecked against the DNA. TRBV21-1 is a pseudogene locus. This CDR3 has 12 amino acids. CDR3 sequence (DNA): TGTGCCAACCCACAGGGTATGGCGGTTCTGTTTTTT. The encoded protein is CANPQGMAVLFF.

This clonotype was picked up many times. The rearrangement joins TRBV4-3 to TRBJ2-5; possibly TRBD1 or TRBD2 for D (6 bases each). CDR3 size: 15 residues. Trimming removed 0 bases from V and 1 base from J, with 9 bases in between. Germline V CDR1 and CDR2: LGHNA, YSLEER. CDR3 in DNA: TGCGCCAGCAGCCAAGATCGGGGGCTCCAAGAGACCCAGTACTTC. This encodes CASSQDRGLQETQYF.

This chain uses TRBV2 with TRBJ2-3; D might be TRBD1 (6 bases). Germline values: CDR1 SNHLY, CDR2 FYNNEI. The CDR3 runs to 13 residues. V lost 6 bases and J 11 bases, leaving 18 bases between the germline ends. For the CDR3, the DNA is TGTGCCAGCAGCGCCTCGCCCGCGACAGGGCAGTATTTT. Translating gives CASSASPATGQYF.

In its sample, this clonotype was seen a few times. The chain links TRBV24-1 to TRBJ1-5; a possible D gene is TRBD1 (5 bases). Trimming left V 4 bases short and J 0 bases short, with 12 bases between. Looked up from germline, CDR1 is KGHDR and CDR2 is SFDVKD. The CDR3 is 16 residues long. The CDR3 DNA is TGTGCCACCAGTGACCCAGGGACGACTAGCAATCAGCCCCAGCATTTT. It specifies CATSDPGTTSNQPQHF.

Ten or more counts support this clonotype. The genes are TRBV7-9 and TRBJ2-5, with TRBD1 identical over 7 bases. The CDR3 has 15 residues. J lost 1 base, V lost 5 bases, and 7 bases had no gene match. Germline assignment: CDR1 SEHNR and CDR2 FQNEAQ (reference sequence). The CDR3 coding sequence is TGTGCCAGCAGCCCGAAGGACAGGCTCCAAGAGACCCAGTACTTC. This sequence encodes CASSPKDRLQETQYF.

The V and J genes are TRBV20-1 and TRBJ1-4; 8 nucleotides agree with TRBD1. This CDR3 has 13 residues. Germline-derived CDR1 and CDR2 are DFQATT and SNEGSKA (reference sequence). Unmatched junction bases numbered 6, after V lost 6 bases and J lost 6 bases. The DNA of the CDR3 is TGCAGTGCCCTTAGGACAGGGTATGAAAAACTGTTTTTT. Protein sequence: CSALRTGYEKLFF.

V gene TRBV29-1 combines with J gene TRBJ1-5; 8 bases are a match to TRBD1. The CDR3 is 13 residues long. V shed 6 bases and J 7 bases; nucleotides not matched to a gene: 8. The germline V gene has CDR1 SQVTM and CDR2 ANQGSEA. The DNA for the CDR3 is TGCAGCGTCGCGGACAGGGCGTACCAGCCCCAGCATTTT. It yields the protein CSVADRAYQPQHF.

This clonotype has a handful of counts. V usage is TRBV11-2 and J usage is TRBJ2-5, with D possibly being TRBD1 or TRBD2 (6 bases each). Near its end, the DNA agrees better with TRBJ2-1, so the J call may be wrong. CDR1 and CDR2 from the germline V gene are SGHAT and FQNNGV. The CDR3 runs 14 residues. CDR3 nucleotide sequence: TGTGCCAGCAGCTCTGGAGTGGGGGGCCGAGAGCAGTTCTTC. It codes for CASSSGVGGREQFF.

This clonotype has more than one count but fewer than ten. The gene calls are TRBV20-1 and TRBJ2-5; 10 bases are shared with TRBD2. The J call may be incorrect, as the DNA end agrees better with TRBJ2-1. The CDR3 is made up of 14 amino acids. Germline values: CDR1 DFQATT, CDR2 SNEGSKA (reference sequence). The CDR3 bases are TGCAGTGCTAAACCTAGCGGGAGCTACGGTGAGCAGTTCTTC. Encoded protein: CSAKPSGSYGEQFF.

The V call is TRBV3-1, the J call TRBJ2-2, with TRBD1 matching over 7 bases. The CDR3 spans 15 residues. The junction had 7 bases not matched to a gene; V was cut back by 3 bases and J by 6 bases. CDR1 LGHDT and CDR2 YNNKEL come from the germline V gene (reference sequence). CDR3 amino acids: CASSHETGYPGELFF. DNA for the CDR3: TGTGCCAGCAGCCATGAGACAGGGTATCCCGGGGAGCTGTTTTTT.

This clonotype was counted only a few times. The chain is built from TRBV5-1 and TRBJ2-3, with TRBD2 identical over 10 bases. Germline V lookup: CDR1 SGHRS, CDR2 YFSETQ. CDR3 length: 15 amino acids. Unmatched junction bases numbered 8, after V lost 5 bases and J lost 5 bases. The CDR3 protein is CASRLTSGKGDTQYF. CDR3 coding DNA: TGCGCCAGCAGGCTAACTAGCGGGAAGGGAGATACGCAGTATTTT.

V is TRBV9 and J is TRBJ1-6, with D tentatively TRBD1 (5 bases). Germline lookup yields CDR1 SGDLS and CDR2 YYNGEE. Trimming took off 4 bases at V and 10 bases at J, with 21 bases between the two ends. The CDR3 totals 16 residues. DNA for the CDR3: TGTGCCAGCAGCACTTGGGACGGTTTTCAAAGGTCACCCCTCCACTTT. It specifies CASSTWDGFQRSPLHF.

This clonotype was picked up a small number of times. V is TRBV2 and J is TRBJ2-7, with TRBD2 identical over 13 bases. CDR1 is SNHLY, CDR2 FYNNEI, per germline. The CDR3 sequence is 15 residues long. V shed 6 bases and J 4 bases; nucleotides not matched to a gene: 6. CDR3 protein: CASREGTSGTYEQYF. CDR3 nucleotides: TGTGCCAGCAGAGAGGGGACTAGCGGGACATACGAGCAGTACTTC.